These 8 T cell receptor beta chains originate from one sample sequenced in a study of spatial heterogeneity in lung cancer. As for time point: sample taken at primary tumor resection. TCRdb fed the 5' RACE reads into MiXCR, producing one record per CDR3 protein. The table lists about 38,000 distinct CDR3 sequences, roughly 7.4% of them singletons. Material: PBMCs, obtained at surgery. The receptors were sampled from a male donor with early-stage non-small cell lung cancer.

The rearrangement uses TRBV20-1 and TRBJ1-5, with 8 positions matching TRBD1. The CDR3 contains 13 residues. Looked up from germline, CDR1 is DFQATT and CDR2 is SNEGSKA (reference sequence). The CDR3 sequence: CSGGQGTNQPQHF. The CDR3 DNA is TGCAGCGGAGGACAGGGAACAAATCAGCCCCAGCATTTT.

This clonotype was recorded at least ten times. The chain is built from TRBV5-1 and TRBJ1-2, with 7 positions matching TRBD1. Trimming removed 4 bases from V and 8 bases from J; junction bases left unmatched: 8. Germline V lookup: CDR1 SGHRS, CDR2 YFSETQ. The CDR3 loop spans 13 amino acids. CDR3 protein: CASSADQTGGYTF. The CDR3 DNA reads TGCGCCAGCAGCGCAGACCAGACAGGGGGCTACACCTTC.

At least ten counts were recorded for this clonotype. The rearrangement uses TRBV5-1 and TRBJ2-5; D is ambiguous. Germline values: CDR1 SGHRS, CDR2 YFSETQ. Between the trimmed V and J ends, which lost 4 bases and 0 bases, there was a span of 10 bases. This CDR3 region has 14 residues. The CDR3 region has the DNA TGCGCCAGCAGCGGCGGATTGTACCAAGAGACCCAGTACTTC. Amino acids: CASSGGLYQETQYF. The full variable domain, with the rest looked up from reference TRBV5-1 and TRBJ2-5, is KAGVTQTPRYLIKTRGQQVTLSCSPISGHRSVSWYQQTPGQGLQFLFEYFSETQRNKGNFPGRFSGRQFSNSRSEMNVSTLELGDSALYLCASSGGLYQETQYFGPGTRLLVL.

This clonotype has ten or more counts. This rearrangement joins TRBV3-1 to TRBJ2-1; 8 bases fit TRBD2. Germline CDR1 reads LGHDT; CDR2 reads YNNKEL (reference sequence). Germline trimming cut 4 bases from V and 3 bases from J; bases unmatched to any gene: 11. The CDR3 loop spans 17 amino acids. The chain's CDR3 is CASSRNSGIGNYNEQFF. The CDR3 DNA reads TGTGCCAGCAGCCGCAATAGCGGGATCGGCAACTACAATGAGCAGTTCTTC.

This clonotype was seen a single time. The V and J genes are TRBV18 and TRBJ2-3, with 14 bases that match TRBD2. The germline gives CDR1 KGHSH, CDR2 LQKENI. The V and J ends lost 1 base and 5 bases, in that order; junction bases with no gene match: 8. There are 18 residues in the CDR3. CDR3 sequence: CASSPRGLAGGRGDTQYF. CDR3 nucleotide sequence: TGTGCCAGCTCACCACGCGGACTAGCGGGGGGTAGAGGAGATACGCAGTATTTT. Using reference TRBV18 and TRBJ2-3 for the parts outside the CDR3, the full variable domain is NAGVMQNPRHLVRRRGQEARLRCSPMKGHSHVYWYRQLPEEGLKFMVYLQKENIIDESGMPKERFSAEFPKEGPSILRIQQVVRGDSAAYFCASSPRGLAGGRGDTQYFGPGTRLTVL.

This clonotype was seen many times. The chain employs TRBV7-9 and TRBJ2-1, with 7 bases lining up with TRBD2. The CDR3 has 16 residues. CDR1 and CDR2 from the germline V gene are SEHNR and FQNEAQ (reference sequence). J lost 3 bases, V lost 1 base, and 6 bases had no gene match. The CDR3, as DNA: TGTGCCAGCAGCTTAGATGCGGGAGTAATCTACAATGAGCAGTTCTTC. Its translation: CASSLDAGVIYNEQFF.

The chain joins TRBV11-3 to TRBJ2-1; D not certain. CDR3 length: 14 residues. Per germline, CDR1 SGHNT and CDR2 YENEEA. Trimming took off 3 bases at V and 0 bases at J, with 6 bases between the two ends. The CDR3 DNA sequence: TGTGCCAGCAGCTTCGACGGCTCCTACAATGAGCAGTTCTTC. Protein: CASSFDGSYNEQFF.

This clonotype was recorded at least ten times. V usage is TRBV20-1 and J usage is TRBJ2-7; 11 nucleotides line up with TRBD2. The V gene's germline CDR1 is DFQATT and CDR2 SNEGSKA (reference sequence). The V gene end was trimmed by 6 bases and the J gene end by 1 base; junction bases not matched to a gene: 5. The CDR3 is made up of 14 amino acids. DNA for the CDR3: TGCAGTGCCTTACGACTAGCGGGGTCCTACGAGCAGTACTTC. The encoded protein is CSALRLAGSYEQYF.